These 19 T cell receptor beta chains share one sample of origin, sequenced in a study of blood T cell repertoires in COVID-19. Assay: immunoSEQ multiplex PCR; the TCRdb copy retains only in-frame clones and omits some. The sample contains around 91,000 clones, under 85% of which appear only once. Material for sequencing was peripheral blood. The origin of the receptors is a human donor in a cohort sampled during active COVID-19.

The rearrangement links TRBV9 to TRBJ1-2, with 9 bases identical to TRBD1. Losses at the gene ends were 2 bases for V and 7 bases for J; bases not matched to a gene: 9. CDR3 length: 15 residues. Germline CDR1 is SGDLS and CDR2 is YYNGEE. CDR3 amino acids: CASSVSTGGIGGYTF. CDR3 in DNA: TGTGCCAGCAGCGTGTCCACAGGGGGCATTGGTGGCTACACCTTC.

This clone was picked up one time. This chain uses TRBV4-1 with TRBJ2-2; 10 bases fit TRBD2. This CDR3 spans 16 amino acids. V gave up 2 bases and J gave up 6 bases; unmatched junction bases: 6. Germline CDR1 and CDR2: MGHRA and YSYEKL. The CDR3 DNA is TGCGCCAGCAGCCAATCGGCTAGCGGGAGAGCCGGGGAGCTGTTTTTT. Translated: CASSQSASGRAGELFF.

The chain has TRBV2 and TRBJ1-5, with a possible D match to TRBD1 (6 bases). This CDR3 region has 15 residues. Trimming took 4 bases from V and 1 from J, leaving 11 bases between them. CDR1 and CDR2 from the germline V gene are SNHLY and FYNNEI. This chain's CDR3 is CASSVDRSSNQPQHF. The CDR3 coding sequence is TGTGCCAGCAGTGTCGACAGGAGCAGCAATCAGCCCCAGCATTTT. Supplemented by reference TRBV2 and TRBJ1-5, the full variable domain reads EPEVTQTPSHQVTQMGQEVILRCVPISNHLYFYWYRQILGQKVEFLVSFYNNEISEKSEIFDDQFSVERPDGSNFTLKIRSTKLEDSAMYFCASSVDRSSNQPQHFGDGTRLSIL.

The rearrangement links TRBV10-3 to TRBJ2-2; D perhaps matches TRBD2 (5 bases). The V gene's germline CDR1 is ENHRY and CDR2 SYGVKD. The CDR3 covers 15 residues. Trimming shortened V by 0 bases and J by 8 bases, and 13 bases separated the two germline ends. CDR3 in amino acids: CAISESSRVRGELFF. Written as DNA, the CDR3 is TGTGCCATCAGTGAGTCGTCGAGGGTGCGGGGGGAGCTGTTTTTT.

The genes are TRBV9 and TRBJ2-3, with 9 bases identical to TRBD2. This CDR3 spans 14 amino acids. Per germline, CDR1 SGDLS and CDR2 YYNGEE. The junction had 5 bases not matched to a gene; V was cut back by 5 bases and J by 4 bases. Here the CDR3 reads CASSARGGADTQYF. The DNA for the CDR3 is TGTGCCAGCAGTGCGCGGGGGGGCGCAGATACGCAGTATTTT.

This clone was seen a handful of times. The V call is TRBV19, the J call TRBJ1-5, with 8 bases lining up with TRBD1. There are 15 residues in the CDR3. The junction had 9 bases not matched to a gene; V was cut back by 6 bases and J by 5 bases. From germline, CDR1 is LNHDA and CDR2 SQIVND (reference sequence). The CDR3: CASRIQGGADQPQHF. The DNA of the CDR3 is TGTGCCAGTAGGATACAGGGGGGAGCCGATCAGCCCCAGCATTTT.

The chain recombines TRBV7-2 with TRBJ2-3, with 7 positions matching TRBD2. The CDR3 loop spans 14 amino acids. V lost 2 bases, J lost 5 bases, and 4 bases stayed unmatched. Germline V gene lookup returns CDR1 SGHTA and CDR2 FQGNSA. The DNA for the CDR3 is TGTGCCAGCAGCTTACTGGGGGGGGGAGATACGCAGTATTTT. This encodes CASSLLGGGDTQYF.

The chain carries TRBV19 and TRBJ1-6; no reliable D call. The CDR3 consists of 13 residues. V lost 8 bases and J lost 7, with 12 bases in between. Per germline, CDR1 LNHDA and CDR2 SQIVND (reference sequence). CDR3 in amino acids: CASSPGWNSPLHF. As DNA, the CDR3 is TGTGCCAGTTCCCCGGGATGGAATTCACCCCTCCACTTT.

The gene calls are TRBV21-1 and TRBJ2-2; the D segment call TRBD2 is taken from the table without a DNA check. TRBV21-1 is recorded as a pseudogene. The CDR3 spans 17 residues. The CDR3 bases are TGTGCCAGCCATAAGGGGCTAGCGGGGTCGAACACCGGGGAGCTGTTTTTT. It is translated as CASHKGLAGSNTGELFF.

J is TRBJ2-7 and V is TRBV28; TRBD1 might be the D (6 bases). Germline CDR1 MDHEN, CDR2 SYDVKM. The V and J ends lost 3 bases and 5 bases respectively, with 14 bases between them. The CDR3 covers 14 residues. CDR3 nucleotide sequence: TGTGCCAGCAGTTTTGGGGCAGGGGCCCACGAGCAGTACTTC. It specifies CASSFGAGAHEQYF.

The sample holds a few counts of this clone. The same CDR3 is also encoded by other DNA sequences in this sample. The rearrangement joins TRBV7-3 to TRBJ2-1, with 8 bases fitting TRBD2. V lost 1 base to trimming and J lost 0 bases; unmatched junction nucleotides: 2. Germline V gene lookup returns CDR1 SGHTA and CDR2 FQGTGA. This CDR3 spans 16 amino acids. DNA of the CDR3: TGTGCCAGCAGCTTAAGGCGGGGGGACTCCTACAATGAGCAGTTCTTC. Amino acids: CASSLRRGDSYNEQFF.

This clone was seen a handful of times. This chain uses TRBV6-5 with TRBJ1-1; D is perhaps TRBD1 (5 bases). The CDR3 spans 11 residues. Between the trimmed V and J ends, which lost 8 bases and 9 bases, there was a span of 13 bases. Per germline, CDR1 MNHEY and CDR2 SVGAGI. The CDR3 here is CASSLTVKAFF. Here the CDR3 DNA reads TGTGCCAGCTCGTTGACAGTAAAAGCTTTCTTT.

This clone was found a few times. The chain recombines TRBV29-1 with TRBJ2-3; 7 bases fit TRBD1. Germline V gene data show CDR1 as SQVTM and CDR2 as ANQGSEA. The length of the CDR3 is 14 residues. Trimming took 4 bases from V and 0 from J; bases not matched to a gene: 4. CDR3 coding DNA: TGCAGCGTTGTAGGCAGGGGGAGCACAGATACGCAGTATTTT. Its translation is CSVVGRGSTDTQYF.

The chain combines TRBV28 with TRBJ2-1; D may be TRBD1 (6 bases). V was pared by 6 bases and J by 3 bases, with 12 bases between. The V gene's germline CDR1 is MDHEN and CDR2 SYDVKM. The CDR3 contains 14 residues. CDR3 residues: CASRTGRFYNEQFF. The CDR3 nucleotides are TGTGCCAGCAGGACAGGCCGTTTCTACAATGAGCAGTTCTTC.

The chain links TRBV9 to TRBJ1-6, with TRBD1 identical over 7 bases. This CDR3 spans 17 amino acids. Germline V CDR1 and CDR2: SGDLS, YYNGEE. V trimming: 5 bases; J trimming: 1 base; junction bases outside the gene matches: 9. The CDR3: CASSRTGVGSYNSPLHF. The CDR3, as DNA: TGTGCCAGCAGTAGAACAGGGGTTGGATCCTATAATTCACCCCTCCACTTT.

The chain links TRBV10-3 to TRBJ2-3; D might be TRBD1 (6 bases). From germline, CDR1 is ENHRY and CDR2 SYGVKD. The CDR3 contains 15 residues. V was shortened by 6 bases and J by 6 bases, with 19 bases between the two germline ends. The CDR3 bases are TGTGCCATCAGCTTACAGGGTACTCAAACGGATACGCAGTATTTT. As protein: CAISLQGTQTDTQYF.

CDR3 sequence reads: CASSLGPGGTDTQYF. CDR3 DNA: TGTGCCAGCAGCTTAGGACCTGGGGGGACAGATACGCAGTATTTT. The J gene is TRBJ2-3, the V gene TRBV7-3; D might be TRBD2 (6 bases). The CDR3 consists of 15 residues. Germline lookup yields CDR1 SGHTA and CDR2 FQGTGA. V dropped 2 bases and J dropped 3 bases, with 12 bases sitting between them.

This clone was seen just once. Germline is not matched at one junction end, which may reflect a read error. The chain couples TRBV19 to TRBJ2-5; TRBD1 aligns across 7 bases. CDR1 is LNHDA, CDR2 SQIVND, per germline (reference sequence). There are 14 residues in the CDR3. CDR3 protein: CASSVDRVQETQYF. The CDR3, as DNA: TGTGCCAGTAGTGTAGACAGGGTGCAAGAGACCCAGTACTTC.

The gene calls are TRBV18 and TRBJ2-3, with a tentative D call TRBD2 (7 bases). There are 19 residues in the CDR3. Per germline, CDR1 KGHSH and CDR2 LQKENI. Trimming cost V 1 base and J 6 bases, with 26 bases left between them. The CDR3 is CASSPRPHGGPPKGDTQYF. The DNA for the CDR3 is TGTGCCAGCTCACCACGACCTCACGGGGGGCCACCCAAAGGGGATACGCAGTATTTT.